The sequence of this TCR beta chain was determined in a study of type 1 and type 2 diabetes patients. In the study overall: Donors were type 1 diabetes, type 2 diabetes, or nondiabetic controls. T cells were magnetically sorted from PBMCs as CD4+ or CD8+ subsets. The whole study generated around 20,000,000 paired-end reads.

The CDR3 is 14 residues long. Germline CDR1 reads DFQATT; CDR2 reads SNEGSKA (reference sequence). V lost 1 base to trimming and J lost 2 bases, with 12 bases between them. Study-wide results and caveats: Age and gender were not matched between study groups.

Genomic DNA was the PCR template. Multiplex PCR with 30 forward and 13 reverse primers amplified the TCR beta CDR3. TCRdb independently ran MiXCR on the multiplex PCR reads; one entry per CDR3 protein. Of under 300,000 distinct CDR3 sequences detected, around 50% appear once; the ten largest clones hold 12% to 15%. This clonotype was detected a few times. The antigen is not known. This chain connects TRBV20-1 to TRBJ2-7; unclear D gene. Sequencing was done on a sample of peripheral blood mononuclear cells (PBMCs). This sequence originates from a man aged 18 to 29 with type 2 diabetes. The CDR3 here is CSARALVGPYEQYF. The DNA of the CDR3 is TGCAGTGCTAGAGCCCTAGTGGGCCCCTACGAGCAGTACTTC.